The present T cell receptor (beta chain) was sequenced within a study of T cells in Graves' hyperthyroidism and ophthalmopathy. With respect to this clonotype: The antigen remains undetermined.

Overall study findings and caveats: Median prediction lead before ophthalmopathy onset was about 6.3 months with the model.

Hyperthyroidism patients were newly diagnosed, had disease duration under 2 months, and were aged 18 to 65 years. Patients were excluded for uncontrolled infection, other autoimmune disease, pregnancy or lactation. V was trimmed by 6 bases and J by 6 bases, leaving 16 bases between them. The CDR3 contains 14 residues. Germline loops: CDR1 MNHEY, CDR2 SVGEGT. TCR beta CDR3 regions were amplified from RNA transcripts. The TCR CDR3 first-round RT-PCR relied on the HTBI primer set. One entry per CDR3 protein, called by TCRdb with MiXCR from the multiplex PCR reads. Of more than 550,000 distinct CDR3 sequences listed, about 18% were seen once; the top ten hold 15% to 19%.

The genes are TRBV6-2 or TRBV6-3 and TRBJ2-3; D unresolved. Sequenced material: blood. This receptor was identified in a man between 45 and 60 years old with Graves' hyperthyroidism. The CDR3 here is CASRVAGSRDTQYF. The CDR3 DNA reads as TGTGCCAGCAGGGTCGCTGGTAGTCGGGATACGCAGTATTTT.